A selection of T cell receptor beta chains follows, all from one sample in a study of cytomegalovirus exposure and HLA in healthy donors. The assay was immunoSEQ multiplex PCR, and TCRdb's table has in-frame clones only and misses some. The sample has hundreds of thousands of clones, around 76% seen once; the top ten hold 4.5% to 7%. Sequenced sample: PBMCs. The receptors shown here come from a man aged 35-49 years in good health and CMV-seropositive. Each CDR3 is given with its conserved first and last residue. Fields, in order: clone size, J gene, D gene, V gene, CDR3 length, CDR3 DNA, CDR3 protein. A D gene is named only where the DNA matches it firmly. The listing skips clone size in some rows; elsewhere it reads once, few, many or a size class.

clone_size: few
j_call: TRBJ1-2
d_call: TRBD1
v_call: TRBV5-1
cdr3_length: 17
cdr3_nt: TGCGCCAGCAGCTTGGGGGGCCGGACAGGGCTGAACTATGGCTACACCTTC
cdr3_aa: CASSLGGRTGLNYGYTF

clone_size: once
j_call: TRBJ2-3
d_call: TRBD2
v_call: TRBV7-2
cdr3_length: 15
cdr3_nt: TGTGCCAGCAGCTTTAGCGGGGGGTTCACAGATACGCAGTATTTT
cdr3_aa: CASSFSGGFTDTQYF

clone_size: -
j_call: TRBJ2-5
d_call: TRBD1
v_call: TRBV5-1
cdr3_length: 14
cdr3_nt: TGCGCCAGCAGCCTGGGACAGGGGCAAGAGACCCAGTACTTC
cdr3_aa: CASSLGQGQETQYF

clone_size: -
j_call: TRBJ2-4
d_call: TRBD2
v_call: TRBV6-5
cdr3_length: 15
cdr3_nt: TGTGCCAGCAGTCACGGACTAGCGGGAGGGGACATTCAGTACTTC
cdr3_aa: CASSHGLAGGDIQYF

clone_size: -
j_call: TRBJ2-7
d_call: TRBD1
v_call: TRBV4-2
cdr3_length: 16
cdr3_nt: TGTGCCAGCAGCCAAGGGTTGGGACAGGGGGTCTACGAGCAGTACTTC
cdr3_aa: CASSQGLGQGVYEQYF

clone_size: -
j_call: TRBJ2-1
d_call: TRBD1
v_call: TRBV7-9
cdr3_length: 17
cdr3_nt: TGTGCCAGCAGCTTTAGTTTTTACGGACAGGGGGTTTTTGAGCAGTTCTTC
cdr3_aa: CASSFSFYGQGVFEQFF

clone_size: once
j_call: TRBJ2-1
d_call: TRBD2
v_call: TRBV6-1
cdr3_length: 14
cdr3_nt: TGTGCCAGCAGAATAGCGGGAGGGACCAATGAGCAGTTCTTC
cdr3_aa: CASRIAGGTNEQFF

clone_size: -
j_call: TRBJ2-1
d_call: -
v_call: TRBV11-3
cdr3_length: 15
cdr3_nt: TGTGCCAGCAGCTTAAGCGGAGAAGTAGTACATGAGCAGTTCTTC
cdr3_aa: CASSLSGEVVHEQFF

clone_size: -
j_call: TRBJ1-5
d_call: -
v_call: TRBV19
cdr3_length: 15
cdr3_nt: TGTGCCAGTAGTATAGCGTCGGGGAGCAATCAGCCCCAGCATTTT
cdr3_aa: CASSIASGSNQPQHF

clone_size: -
j_call: TRBJ2-1
d_call: -
v_call: TRBV2
cdr3_length: 14
cdr3_nt: TGTGCCAGCAGTGAAGACAGGGTCTACAATGAGCAGTTCTTC
cdr3_aa: CASSEDRVYNEQFF

clone_size: -
j_call: TRBJ1-5
d_call: -
v_call: TRBV7-8
cdr3_length: 16
cdr3_nt: TGTGCCAGCAGCCCGGGGGGGCCGGGATTGTACCAGCCCCAGCATTTT
cdr3_aa: CASSPGGPGLYQPQHF

clone_size: -
j_call: TRBJ1-1
d_call: -
v_call: TRBV5-1
cdr3_length: 14
cdr3_nt: TGCGCCAGCAGCTTGGCCGAAGCCTCCACTGAAGCTTTCTTT
cdr3_aa: CASSLAEASTEAFF

clone_size: -
j_call: TRBJ2-2
d_call: TRBD1
v_call: TRBV28
cdr3_length: 14
cdr3_nt: TGTGCCAGCAGTTTCCTCGACAGGGCCGGGGAGCTGTTTTTT
cdr3_aa: CASSFLDRAGELFF

clone_size: -
j_call: TRBJ2-1
d_call: -
v_call: TRBV5-1
cdr3_length: 14
cdr3_nt: TGCGCCAGCAGCCCCGGGTCTACCAGGGATGAGCAGTTCTTC
cdr3_aa: CASSPGSTRDEQFF

clone_size: -
j_call: TRBJ2-3
d_call: -
v_call: TRBV2
cdr3_length: 15
cdr3_nt: TGTGCCAGCCCCGGAGGGGGAGGGGGCACAGATACGCAGTATTTT
cdr3_aa: CASPGGGGGTDTQYF

clone_size: -
j_call: TRBJ2-7
d_call: -
v_call: TRBV13
cdr3_length: 15
cdr3_nt: TGTGCCAGCGGCCAGACTCACCCCGCGAATTACGAGCAGTACTTC
cdr3_aa: CASGQTHPANYEQYF

clone_size: -
j_call: TRBJ2-1
d_call: -
v_call: TRBV5-6
cdr3_length: 14
cdr3_nt: TGTGCCAGCGGCTATAGGAGCTCCTACAATGAGCAGTTCTTC
cdr3_aa: CASGYRSSYNEQFF

clone_size: few
j_call: TRBJ1-2
d_call: -
v_call: TRBV9
cdr3_length: 12
cdr3_nt: TGTGCCAGCAGCGCATACGACTTAGGCTACACCTTC
cdr3_aa: CASSAYDLGYTF

clone_size: few
j_call: TRBJ1-6
d_call: TRBD1
v_call: TRBV6-5
cdr3_length: 15
cdr3_nt: TGTGCCAGCAGTTGGGACAGGGTTGAGGATTCACCCCTCCACTTT
cdr3_aa: CASSWDRVEDSPLHF

clone_size: -
j_call: TRBJ2-2
d_call: -
v_call: TRBV21-1
cdr3_length: 18
cdr3_nt: TGTGCCAGCAGCAAAGTCTCTGGTAAGCGGGAGGGCCTATTAGGACTGTTTTTT
cdr3_aa: CASSKVSGKREGLLGLFF

clone_size: -
j_call: TRBJ1-1
d_call: -
v_call: TRBV5-1
cdr3_length: 15
cdr3_nt: TGCGCCAGCAGCTCCTTGGGGGGGGAGAACACTGAAGCTTTCTTT
cdr3_aa: CASSSLGGENTEAFF

clone_size: -
j_call: TRBJ2-1
d_call: TRBD1
v_call: TRBV18
cdr3_length: 16
cdr3_nt: TGTGCCAGCTCACCAGGGGACAGTCAGTTTTACAATGAGCAGTTCTTC
cdr3_aa: CASSPGDSQFYNEQFF

clone_size: -
j_call: TRBJ1-5
d_call: -
v_call: TRBV27
cdr3_length: 15
cdr3_nt: TGTGCCAGCAGTTTATCCGGGGATAGCAATCAGCCCCAGCATTTT
cdr3_aa: CASSLSGDSNQPQHF

clone_size: -
j_call: TRBJ1-5
d_call: TRBD1
v_call: TRBV2
cdr3_length: 15
cdr3_nt: TGTGCCAGCAGCGAAAACTTAGGGGGCATCCAGCCCCAGCATTTT
cdr3_aa: CASSENLGGIQPQHF